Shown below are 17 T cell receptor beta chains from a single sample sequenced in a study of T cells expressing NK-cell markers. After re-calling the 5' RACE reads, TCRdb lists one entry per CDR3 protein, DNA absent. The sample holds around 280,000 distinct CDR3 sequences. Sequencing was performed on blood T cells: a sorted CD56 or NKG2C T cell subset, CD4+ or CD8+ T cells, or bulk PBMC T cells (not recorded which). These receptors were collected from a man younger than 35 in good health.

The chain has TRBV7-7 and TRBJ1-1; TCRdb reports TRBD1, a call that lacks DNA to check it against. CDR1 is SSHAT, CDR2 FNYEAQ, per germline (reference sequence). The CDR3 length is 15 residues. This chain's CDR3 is CALTDLGQGFTEAFF.

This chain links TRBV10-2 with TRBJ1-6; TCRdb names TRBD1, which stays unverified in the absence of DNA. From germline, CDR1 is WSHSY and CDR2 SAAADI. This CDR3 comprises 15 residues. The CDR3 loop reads CASNKRDSYNSPLHF.

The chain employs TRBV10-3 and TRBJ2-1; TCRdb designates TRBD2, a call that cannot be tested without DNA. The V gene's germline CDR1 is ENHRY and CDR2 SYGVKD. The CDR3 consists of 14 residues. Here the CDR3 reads CAISEAGGRREQFF.

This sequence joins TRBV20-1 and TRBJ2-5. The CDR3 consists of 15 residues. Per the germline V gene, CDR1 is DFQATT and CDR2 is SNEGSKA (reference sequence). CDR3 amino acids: CSARDLQSWVETQYF.

CDR3: CASSLRTGGLSNQPQHF. V usage is TRBV7-2 and J usage is TRBJ1-5; TCRdb names TRBD1, which stays unverified in the absence of DNA. This CDR3 contains 17 residues. Germline V CDR1 and CDR2: SGHTA, FQGNSA. Supplemented by reference TRBV7-2 and TRBJ1-5, the full variable domain reads GAGVSQSPSNKVTEKGKDVELRCDPISGHTALYWYRQSLGQGLEFLIYFQGNSAPDKSGLPSDRFSAERTGGSVSTLTIQRTQQEDSAVYLCASSLRTGGLSNQPQHFGDGTRLSIL.

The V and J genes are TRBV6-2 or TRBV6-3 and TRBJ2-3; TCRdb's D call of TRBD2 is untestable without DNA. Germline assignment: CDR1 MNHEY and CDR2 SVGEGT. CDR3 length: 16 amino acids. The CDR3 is CASSFGLAGGTDTQYF.

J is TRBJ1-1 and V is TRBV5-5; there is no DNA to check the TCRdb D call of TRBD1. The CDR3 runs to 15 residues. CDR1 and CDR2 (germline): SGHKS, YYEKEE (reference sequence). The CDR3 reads CASSLVGGLNTEAFF. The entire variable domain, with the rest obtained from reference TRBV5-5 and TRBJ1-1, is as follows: DAGVTQSPTHLIKTRGQQVTLRCSPISGHKSVSWYQQVLGQGPQFIFQYYEKEERGRGNFPDRFSARQFPNYSSELNVNALLLGDSALYLCASSLVGGLNTEAFFGQGTRLTVV.

CDR3 sequence: CASSQDGRAWQETQYF. The chain recombines TRBV3-1 with TRBJ2-5; there is no DNA to check the TCRdb D call of TRBD2. Per the germline V gene, CDR1 is LGHDT and CDR2 is YNNKEL (reference sequence). There are 16 residues in the CDR3.

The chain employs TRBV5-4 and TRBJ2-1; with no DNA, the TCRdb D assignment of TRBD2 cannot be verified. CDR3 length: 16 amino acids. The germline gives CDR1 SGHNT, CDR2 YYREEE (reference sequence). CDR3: CASSLPVAGSSNEQFF.

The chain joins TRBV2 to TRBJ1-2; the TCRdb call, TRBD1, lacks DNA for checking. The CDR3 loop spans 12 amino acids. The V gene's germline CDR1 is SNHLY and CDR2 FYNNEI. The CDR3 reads CASSETGVGYTF. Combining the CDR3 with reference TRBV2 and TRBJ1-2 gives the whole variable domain EPEVTQTPSHQVTQMGQEVILRCVPISNHLYFYWYRQILGQKVEFLVSFYNNEISEKSEIFDDQFSVERPDGSNFTLKIRSTKLEDSAMYFCASSETGVGYTFGSGTRLTVV.

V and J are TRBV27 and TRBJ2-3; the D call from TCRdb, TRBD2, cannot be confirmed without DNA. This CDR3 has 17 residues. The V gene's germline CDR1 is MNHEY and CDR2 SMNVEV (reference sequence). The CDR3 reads CASSTYWAGGPVDTQYF.

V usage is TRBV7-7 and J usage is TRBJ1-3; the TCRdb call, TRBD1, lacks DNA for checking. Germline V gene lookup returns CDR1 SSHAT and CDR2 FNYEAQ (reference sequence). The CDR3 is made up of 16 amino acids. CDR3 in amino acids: CASSYGQGFSGNTIYF.

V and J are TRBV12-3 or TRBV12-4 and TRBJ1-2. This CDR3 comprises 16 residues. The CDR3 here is CASSTYIPSGVRGYTF.

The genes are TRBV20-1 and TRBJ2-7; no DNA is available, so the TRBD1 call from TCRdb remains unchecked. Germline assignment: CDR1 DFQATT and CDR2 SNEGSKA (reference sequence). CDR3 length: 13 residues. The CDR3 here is CSARKGVTYEQYF.

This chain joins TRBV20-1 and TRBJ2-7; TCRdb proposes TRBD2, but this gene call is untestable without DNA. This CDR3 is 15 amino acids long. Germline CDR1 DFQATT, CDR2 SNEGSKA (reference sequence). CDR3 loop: CSASKGLADSYEQYF.

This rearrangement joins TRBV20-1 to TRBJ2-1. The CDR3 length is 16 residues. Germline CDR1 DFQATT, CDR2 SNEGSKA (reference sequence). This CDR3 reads CSALEISGRTYNEQFF.

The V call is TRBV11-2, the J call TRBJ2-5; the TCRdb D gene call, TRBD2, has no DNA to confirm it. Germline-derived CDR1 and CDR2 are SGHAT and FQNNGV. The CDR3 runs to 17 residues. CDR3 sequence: CASSSGLAGGTQETQYF.